This is a list of T cell receptor beta chains from one sample in a study of CD8+CD57+ T cells in acquired aplastic anemia. Each CDR3 protein is one row after TCRdb ran MiXCR on the reads. The top ten clones hold approximately 8.6% of a sample with some 70,000 distinct CDR3 sequences, 45% to 55% of them seen once. Sample: sorted CD4+, CD8+, or CD8+CD57+ T cells (not recorded which) from PBMCs. All receptors come from a human donor in good health, serving as a control. Both conserved end residues are part of each CDR3. A D gene is named only where the DNA matches it firmly. Expanded clones get a size class; other rows say once, few or many, or leave the size out.

CDR3 protein	CDR3 DNA	J gene	CDR3 length	clone size	V gene	D gene
CASSLGRAGVAFF	TGTGCCAGCAGCTTGGGGAGGGCGGGGGTAGCTTTCTTT	TRBJ1-1	13	-	TRBV5-6	-
CAISSNRGEFAEAFF	TGTGCCATCAGCTCTAACAGGGGGGAGTTCGCTGAAGCTTTCTTT	TRBJ1-1	15	-	TRBV10-3	TRBD1
CASSLVWSYEQYF	TGTGCCAGCAGCTTAGTATGGTCCTACGAGCAGTACTTT	TRBJ2-7	13	-	TRBV7-9	-
CSAGLAAQETQYF	TGCAGCGCCGGACTAGCGGCCCAAGAGACCCAGTACTTC	TRBJ2-5	13	-	TRBV20-1	TRBD2
CASSLFRTAIYEQYF	TGTGCCAGCAGCTTGTTTCGGACAGCCATATACGAGCAGTACTTC	TRBJ2-7	15	many	TRBV5-5	-
CASAGGNTEAFF	TGTGCCAGCGCGGGGGGGAACACTGAAGCTTTCTTT	TRBJ1-1	12	many	TRBV12-3/TRBV12-4	-
CASSTGTGYNYGYTF	TGTGCCAGTAGTACCGGGACAGGGTATAACTATGGCTACACCTTC	TRBJ1-2	15	-	TRBV19	TRBD1
CATRGQENTGELFF	TGTGCCACCAGGGGACAGGAGAACACCGGGGAGCTGTTTTTT	TRBJ2-2	14	-	TRBV10-3	TRBD1
CASSLDRISSYEQYF	TGTGCCAGCAGCCTGGACAGGATAAGCTCCTACGAGCAGTACTTC	TRBJ2-7	15	many	TRBV5-8	TRBD1
CATSRGDPSYPDEQFF	TGTGCCACCAGCAGAGGTGACCCAAGCTACCCCGATGAGCAGTTCTTC	TRBJ2-1	16	-	TRBV15	-
CASSQGTGATNEKLVF	TGTGCCAGCAGCCAAGGGACAGGTGCAACTAATGAAAAACTGGTTTTT	TRBJ1-4	16	-	TRBV3-1	TRBD1
CASSVETGSPLHF	TGTGCCAGCAGCGTCGAGACAGGTTCACCCCTCCACTTT	TRBJ1-6	13	-	TRBV7-9	-